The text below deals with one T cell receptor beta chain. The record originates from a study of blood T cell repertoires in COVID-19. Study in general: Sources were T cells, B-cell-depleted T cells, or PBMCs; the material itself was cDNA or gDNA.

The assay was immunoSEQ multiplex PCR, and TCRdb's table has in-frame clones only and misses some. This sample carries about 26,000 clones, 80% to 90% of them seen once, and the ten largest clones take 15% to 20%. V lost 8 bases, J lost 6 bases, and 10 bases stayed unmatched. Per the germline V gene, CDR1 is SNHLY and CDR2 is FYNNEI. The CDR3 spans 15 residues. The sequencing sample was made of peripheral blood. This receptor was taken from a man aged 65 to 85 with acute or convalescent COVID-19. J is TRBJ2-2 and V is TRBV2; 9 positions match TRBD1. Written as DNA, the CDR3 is TGTGCCAGCTTACGGGACAGGGCGGGGGCCGGGGAGCTGTTTTTT. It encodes CASLRDRAGAGELFF. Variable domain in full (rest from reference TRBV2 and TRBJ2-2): EPEVTQTPSHQVTQMGQEVILRCVPISNHLYFYWYRQILGQKVEFLVSFYNNEISEKSEIFDDQFSVERPDGSNFTLKIRSTKLEDSAMYFCASLRDRAGAGELFFGEGSRLTVL.